The subject of this entry is one T cell receptor beta chain. The data originate from a study of control samples from healthy donors and cancer patients. Clones were read by immunoSEQ multiplex PCR, and TCRdb kept only the in-frame ones, dropping some. Of roughly 130,000 clones listed, around 85% were seen once; the top ten hold around 9%. This CDR3 contains 14 residues. The V gene's germline CDR1 is KGHSH and CDR2 LQKENI. The germline V and J ends were trimmed by 0 bases and 12 bases, with 15 bases remaining between them. The receptor comes from a woman aged 25 to 39 in good health. The V call is TRBV18, the J call TRBJ2-4; tentative D call: TRBD2 (6 bases). The material sequenced was blood. This CDR3 reads CASSPPTPSVYQYF. The CDR3 bases are TGTGCCAGCTCACCACCGACACCTAGCGTATATCAGTACTTC.